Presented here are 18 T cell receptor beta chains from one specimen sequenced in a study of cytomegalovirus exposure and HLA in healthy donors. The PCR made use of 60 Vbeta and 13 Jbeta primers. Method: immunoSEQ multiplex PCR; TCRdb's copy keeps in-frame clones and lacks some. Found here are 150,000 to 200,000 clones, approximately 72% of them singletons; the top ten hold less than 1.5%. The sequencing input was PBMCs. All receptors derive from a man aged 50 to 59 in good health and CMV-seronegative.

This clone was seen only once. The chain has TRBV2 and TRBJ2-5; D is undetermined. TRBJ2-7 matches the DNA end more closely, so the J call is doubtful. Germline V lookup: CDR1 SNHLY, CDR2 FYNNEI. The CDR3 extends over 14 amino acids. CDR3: CASSESSGSYEQYF. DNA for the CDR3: TGTGCCAGCAGTGAAAGTTCAGGCTCCTACGAGCAGTACTTC.

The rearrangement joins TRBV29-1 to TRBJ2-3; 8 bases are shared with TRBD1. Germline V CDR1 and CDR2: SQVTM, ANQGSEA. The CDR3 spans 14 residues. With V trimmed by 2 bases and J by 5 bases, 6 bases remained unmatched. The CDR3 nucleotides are TGCAGCGTTGAAACAGGGGGGATGAGAGATACGCAGTATTTT. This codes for CSVETGGMRDTQYF.

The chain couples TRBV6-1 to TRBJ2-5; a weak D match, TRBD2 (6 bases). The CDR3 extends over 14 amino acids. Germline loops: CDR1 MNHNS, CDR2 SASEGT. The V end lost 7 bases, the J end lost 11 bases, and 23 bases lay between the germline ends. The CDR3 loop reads CASNAGRSFREQYF. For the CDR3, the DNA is TGTGCCAGCAATGCAGGACGTTCATTCCGGGAGCAGTACTTC.

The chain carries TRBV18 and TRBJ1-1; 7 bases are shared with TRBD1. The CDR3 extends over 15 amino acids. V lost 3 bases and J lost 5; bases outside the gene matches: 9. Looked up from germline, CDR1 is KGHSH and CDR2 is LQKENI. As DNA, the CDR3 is TGTGCCAGCTCACCCATCACTTTGACAGGGACTGAAGCTTTCTTT. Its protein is CASSPITLTGTEAFF.

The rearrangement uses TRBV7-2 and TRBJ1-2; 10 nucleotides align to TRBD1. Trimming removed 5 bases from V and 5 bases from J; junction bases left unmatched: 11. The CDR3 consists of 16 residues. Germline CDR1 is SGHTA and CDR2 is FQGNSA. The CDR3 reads CASSRDRGQGVYGYTF. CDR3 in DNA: TGTGCCAGCAGCCGGGACAGGGGTCAGGGTGTTTATGGCTACACCTTC.

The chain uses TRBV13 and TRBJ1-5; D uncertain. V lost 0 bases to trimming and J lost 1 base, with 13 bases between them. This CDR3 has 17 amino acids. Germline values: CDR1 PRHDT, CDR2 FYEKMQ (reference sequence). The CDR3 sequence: CASSLGLLGGSNQPQHF. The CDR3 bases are TGTGCCAGCAGCTTAGGCCTTCTAGGAGGGAGCAATCAGCCCCAGCATTTT.

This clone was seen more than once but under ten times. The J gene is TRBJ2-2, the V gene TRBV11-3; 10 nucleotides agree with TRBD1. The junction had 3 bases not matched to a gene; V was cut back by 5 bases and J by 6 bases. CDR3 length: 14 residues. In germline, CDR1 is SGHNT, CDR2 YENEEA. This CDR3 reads CASSRDRGSGELFF. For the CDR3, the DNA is TGTGCCAGCAGCCGGGACAGGGGATCCGGGGAGCTGTTTTTT.

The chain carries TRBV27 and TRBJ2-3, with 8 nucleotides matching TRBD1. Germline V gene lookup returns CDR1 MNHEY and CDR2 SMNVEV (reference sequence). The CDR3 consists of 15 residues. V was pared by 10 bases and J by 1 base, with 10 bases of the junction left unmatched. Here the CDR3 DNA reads TGTGCCATCCTACAGGGGGTCGGCGGCACAGATACGCAGTATTTT. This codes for CAILQGVGGTDTQYF.

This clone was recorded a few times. CDR3 in amino acids: CASSLSWGTEGNQPQHF. The CDR3 bases are TGTGCCAGCAGCTTAAGTTGGGGGACAGAGGGTAATCAGCCCCAGCATTTT. V usage is TRBV7-9 and J usage is TRBJ1-5; 7 bases are shared with TRBD1. The V gene end was trimmed by 2 bases and the J gene end by 4 bases; junction bases not matched to a gene: 11. The CDR3 runs 17 residues. Germline assignment: CDR1 SEHNR and CDR2 FQNEAQ (reference sequence).

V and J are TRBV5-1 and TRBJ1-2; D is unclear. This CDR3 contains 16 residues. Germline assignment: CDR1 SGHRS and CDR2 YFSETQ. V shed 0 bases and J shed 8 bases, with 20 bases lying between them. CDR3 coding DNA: TGCGCCAGCAGCTTGGCCTCGTCGATGGAGGTTGCCGGCTACACCTTC. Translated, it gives CASSLASSMEVAGYTF.

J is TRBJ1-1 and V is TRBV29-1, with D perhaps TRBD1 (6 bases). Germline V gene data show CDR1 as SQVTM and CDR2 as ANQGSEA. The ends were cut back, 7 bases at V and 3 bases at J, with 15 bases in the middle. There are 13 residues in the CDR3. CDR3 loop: CSGGARGYTEAFF. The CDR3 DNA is TGCAGCGGTGGGGCCAGGGGATACACTGAAGCTTTCTTT. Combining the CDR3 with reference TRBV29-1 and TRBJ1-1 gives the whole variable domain SAVISQKPSRDICQRGTSLTIQCQVDSQVTMMFWYRQQPGQSLTLIATANQGSEATYESGFVIDKFPISRPNLTFSTLTVSNMSPEDSSIYLCSGGARGYTEAFFGQGTRLTVV.

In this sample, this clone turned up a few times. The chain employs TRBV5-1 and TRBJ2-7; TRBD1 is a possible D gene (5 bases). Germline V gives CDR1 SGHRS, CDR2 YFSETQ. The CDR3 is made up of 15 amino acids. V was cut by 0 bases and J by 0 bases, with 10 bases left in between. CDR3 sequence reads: CASSLGQGFSYEQYF. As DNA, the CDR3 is TGCGCCAGCAGCTTGGGTCAGGGATTCTCCTACGAGCAGTACTTC.

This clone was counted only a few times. The CDR3 region is CASSAWGQTNEKLFF. For the CDR3, the DNA is TGTGCCAGCAGTGCCTGGGGGCAGACTAATGAAAAACTGTTTTTT. The J gene is TRBJ1-4, the V gene TRBV28; possibly TRBD1 for D (6 bases). V was trimmed by 5 bases and J by 2 bases, leaving 12 bases between them. Per germline, CDR1 MDHEN and CDR2 SYDVKM. The CDR3 is made up of 15 amino acids. The variable domain in full, with the rest retrieved from reference TRBV28 and TRBJ1-4, is DVKVTQSSRYLVKRTGEKVFLECVQDMDHENMFWYRQDPGLGLRLIYFSYDVKMKEKGDIPEGYSVSREKKERFSLILESASTNQTSMYLCASSAWGQTNEKLFFGSGTQLSVL.

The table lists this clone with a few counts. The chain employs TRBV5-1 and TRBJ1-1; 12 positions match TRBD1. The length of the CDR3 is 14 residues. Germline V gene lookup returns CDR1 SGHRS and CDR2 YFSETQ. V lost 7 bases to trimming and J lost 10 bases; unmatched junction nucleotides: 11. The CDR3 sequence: CASGPGQGAIRAFF. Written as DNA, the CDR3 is TGCGCCAGCGGCCCGGGACAGGGGGCTATTAGAGCTTTCTTT.

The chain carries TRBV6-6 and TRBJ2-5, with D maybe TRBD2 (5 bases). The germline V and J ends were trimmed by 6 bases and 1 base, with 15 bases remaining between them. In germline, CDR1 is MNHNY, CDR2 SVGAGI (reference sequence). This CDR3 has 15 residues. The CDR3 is CASSQRTTIQETQYF. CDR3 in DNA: TGTGCCAGCAGCCAGCGGACCACCATCCAAGAGACCCAGTACTTC.

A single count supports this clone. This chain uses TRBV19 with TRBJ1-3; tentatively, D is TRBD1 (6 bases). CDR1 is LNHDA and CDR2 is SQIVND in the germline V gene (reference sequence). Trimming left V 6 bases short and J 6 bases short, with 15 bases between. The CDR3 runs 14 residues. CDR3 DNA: TGTGCCAGTAGGGCGACAGGATGGATAAACACCATATATTTT. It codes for CASRATGWINTIYF.

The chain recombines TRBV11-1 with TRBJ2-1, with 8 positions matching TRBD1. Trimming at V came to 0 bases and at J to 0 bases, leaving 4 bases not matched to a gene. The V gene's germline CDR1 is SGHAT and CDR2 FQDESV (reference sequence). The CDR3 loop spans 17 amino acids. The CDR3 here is CASSLAPGQGSYNEQFF. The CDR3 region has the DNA TGTGCCAGCAGCTTAGCGCCAGGACAGGGCTCCTACAATGAGCAGTTCTTC.

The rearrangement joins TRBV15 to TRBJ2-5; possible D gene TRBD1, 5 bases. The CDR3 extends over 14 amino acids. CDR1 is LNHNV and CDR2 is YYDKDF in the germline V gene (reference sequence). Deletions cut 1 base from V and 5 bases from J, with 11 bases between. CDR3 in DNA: TGTGCCACCAGCAGAGCCCCGGACACGGAGACCCAGTACTTC. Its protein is CATSRAPDTETQYF. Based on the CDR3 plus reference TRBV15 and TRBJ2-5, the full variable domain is DAMVIQNPRYQVTQFGKPVTLSCSQTLNHNVMYWYQQKSSQAPKLLFHYYDKDFNNEADTPDNFQSRRPNTSFCFLDIRSPGLGDTAMYLCATSRAPDTETQYFGPGTRLLVL.